These 14 T cell receptor beta chains were all obtained from the same sample, sequenced in a study of T cells in localized non-small cell lung cancer. Sequencing used immunoSEQ multiplex PCR; TCRdb keeps in-frame clones, though not all of them. In the table there are tens of thousands of clones, roughly 80% of which are singletons. The material was PBMCs, obtained before any cancer treatment. The receptors come from a man between 40 and 70 years old with stage II lung adenocarcinoma.

V usage is TRBV4-3 and J usage is TRBJ2-7; weak D call: TRBD1 (5 bases). This CDR3 is built from 15 residues. The V and J ends lost 0 bases and 5 bases respectively, with 14 bases between them. The germline V gene has CDR1 LGHNA and CDR2 YSLEER. CDR3 loop: CASSQEWAPGNEQYF. In DNA, the CDR3 is TGCGCCAGCAGCCAAGAATGGGCTCCAGGGAACGAGCAGTACTTC.

This chain links TRBV18 with TRBJ2-7; D gene ambiguous. Germline assignment: CDR1 KGHSH and CDR2 LQKENI. The CDR3 runs 14 residues. V was trimmed by 3 bases and J by 2 bases, leaving 11 bases between them. The CDR3 region is CASSPRTEPYEQYF. In DNA, the CDR3 is TGTGCCAGCTCACCGAGGACGGAACCCTACGAGCAGTACTTC.

This chain links TRBV7-9 with TRBJ1-5; D unresolved. Trimming took 3 bases from V and 0 from J, leaving 6 bases between them. Germline values: CDR1 SEHNR, CDR2 FQNEAQ (reference sequence). The CDR3 length is 14 residues. The CDR3 here is CASSFQSSNQPQHF. The CDR3 DNA follows: TGTGCCAGCAGCTTTCAGAGTAGCAATCAGCCCCAGCATTTT.

V and J are TRBV7-2 and TRBJ2-7; TRBD1 matches at 9 bases. CDR3 size: 16 residues. Germline CDR1 and CDR2: SGHTA and FQGNSA. V gave up 4 bases and J gave up 2 bases; unmatched junction bases: 9. This CDR3 is CASSSSGTGKAYEQYF. In nucleotides, the CDR3 is TGTGCCAGCAGCTCGTCCGGGACAGGGAAGGCCTACGAGCAGTACTTC. Based on the CDR3 plus reference TRBV7-2 and TRBJ2-7, the full variable domain is GAGVSQSPSNKVTEKGKDVELRCDPISGHTALYWYRQSLGQGLEFLIYFQGNSAPDKSGLPSDRFSAERTGGSVSTLTIQRTQQEDSAVYLCASSSSGTGKAYEQYFGPGTRLTVT.

The CDR3 region is CASSLFAGEHITANYGYTF. Written as DNA, the CDR3 is TGTGCCAGCAGCTTGTTCGCGGGGGAGCATATTACAGCTAACTATGGCTACACCTTC. The V and J genes are TRBV5-5 and TRBJ1-2, with D maybe TRBD1 (5 bases). The CDR3 covers 19 residues. The germline CDR1 and CDR2 sequences are SGHKS and YYEKEE (reference sequence). V was cut by 1 base and J by 0 bases, with 22 bases left in between.

This sequence joins TRBV5-8 and TRBJ2-3; D perhaps matches TRBD1 (6 bases). The CDR3 is made up of 16 amino acids. Germline V gene lookup returns CDR1 SGHTS and CDR2 YDEGEE. Trimming pared 3 bases from V and 4 bases from J, leaving 18 bases between. As DNA, the CDR3 is TGTGCCAGCAGCTATAACAGGGCTCCCCCGGCAGATACGCAGTATTTT. Encoded protein: CASSYNRAPPADTQYF.

The rearrangement uses TRBV5-1 and TRBJ1-2; 10 positions match TRBD1. Germline CDR1 SGHRS, CDR2 YFSETQ. The length of the CDR3 is 17 residues. Trimming cost V 0 bases and J 4 bases; bases outside gene matches: 9. CDR3 sequence reads: CASSLAWTGQGVYGYTF. The CDR3, as DNA: TGCGCCAGCAGCTTGGCGTGGACCGGACAGGGGGTCTATGGCTACACCTTC.

This chain links TRBV2 with TRBJ1-6, with 7 bases fitting TRBD1. Germline lookup yields CDR1 SNHLY and CDR2 FYNNEI. Unmatched junction bases numbered 10, after V lost 6 bases and J lost 8 bases. This CDR3 spans 15 amino acids. The CDR3 DNA follows: TGTGCCAGCAGGTTACCCGGGGACAGATATTCACCCCTCCACTTT. It yields the protein CASRLPGDRYSPLHF.

The chain recombines TRBV5-1 with TRBJ1-3; D is possibly TRBD1 (6 bases). CDR1 is SGHRS, CDR2 YFSETQ, per germline. The V end was cut by 4 bases, the J end by 4 bases, with 15 bases between. CDR3 length: 15 amino acids. The CDR3 protein is CASSRSRDIGNTIYF. Written as DNA, the CDR3 is TGCGCCAGCAGCAGGTCCCGGGACATCGGAAACACCATATATTTT.

The chain recombines TRBV4-1 with TRBJ2-7; D ambiguous. Germline lookup yields CDR1 MGHRA and CDR2 YSYEKL. The V and J ends lost 1 base and 2 bases respectively, with 12 bases between them. This CDR3 is 15 amino acids long. CDR3 in DNA: TGCGCCAGCAGCCAAGGAGTCAACGGAGCCTACGAGCAGTACTTC. Its protein product is CASSQGVNGAYEQYF.

This clone was seen just once. This chain joins TRBV6-5 and TRBJ1-1; D remains ambiguous. Germline CDR1 reads MNHEY; CDR2 reads SVGAGI. Trimming took 7 bases from V and 3 from J, leaving 9 bases between them. The CDR3 is 12 residues long. CDR3 bases: TGTGCCAGCATGATCGGGGACACTGAAGCTTTCTTT. It specifies CASMIGDTEAFF.

The CDR3 nucleotides read TGTGCCAGCAGTTATCTGCAGGGGGCGGGCGAGCAGTACTTC. It translates to CASSYLQGAGEQYF. J is TRBJ2-7 and V is TRBV6-6, with TRBD1 matching over 8 bases. CDR1 is MNHNY and CDR2 is SVGAGI in the germline V gene (reference sequence). The CDR3 loop spans 14 amino acids. The J segment lost 6 bases and the V segment lost 3 bases, leaving 7 bases of the junction unmatched.

V is TRBV5-1 and J is TRBJ2-5, with D possibly being TRBD1 (5 bases). Germline assignment: CDR1 SGHRS and CDR2 YFSETQ. This CDR3 contains 13 residues. Trimming cost V 1 base and J 5 bases, with 9 bases left between them. Here the CDR3 reads CASSLSNRETQYF. The CDR3 DNA is TGCGCCAGCAGCTTGTCGAACAGGGAGACCCAGTACTTC.

This chain uses TRBV20-1 with TRBJ1-2; D remains unclear. The V gene lost 3 bases and the J gene lost 7 bases, with 9 bases spanning the gap. This CDR3 is 11 amino acids long. Per germline, CDR1 DFQATT and CDR2 SNEGSKA (reference sequence). CDR3 DNA: TGCAGTGCTAGGGACGGTCCTGGCTACACCTTC. This translates into CSARDGPGYTF.